This record concerns one T cell receptor beta chain sequence. The antigen remains undetermined. The table came from immunoSEQ multiplex PCR; TCRdb's copy has only in-frame clones and leaves some out. The sample records roughly 100,000 clones, more than 85% being singletons. Germline V gene sequence: CDR1 MNHEY, CDR2 SMNVEV (reference sequence). Trimming shortened V by 4 bases and J by 2 bases, and 9 bases separated the two germline ends. This CDR3 comprises 14 residues. The data originate from a study of T cell responses to AZD1222 COVID-19 vaccine. Study results and caveats: Spike-specific TCR breadth and depth rose after two AZD1222 doses. Clonal diversity was possibly underestimated, and the donors were mostly white British, with more females. Baseline seropositivity characterized only six AZD1222 recipients. Sampling that yielded the repertoires occurred only after the peak T cell response.

Sequences were derived from peripheral blood, sampled on day 0 of AZD1222 vaccination. The receptor was isolated from an adult in good health. The rearrangement uses TRBV27 and TRBJ1-5; D possibly corresponds to TRBD1 (6 bases). This CDR3 is CASSSAGGNQPQHF. The CDR3 coding sequence is TGTGCCAGCAGTTCCGCAGGGGGCAATCAGCCCCAGCATTTT.